The 26 T cell receptor beta chains below all came from one sample that was sequenced in a study of blood T cell repertoires in COVID-19. Only in-frame clones appear in the TCRdb table, and some are missing; sequencing was by immunoSEQ multiplex PCR. The sample has roughly 570,000 clones; 85% to 90% are singletons. Sequences were obtained from peripheral blood. Receptor source: a woman aged 45 to 65 with COVID-19, enrolled during active disease.

The rearrangement uses TRBV10-3 and TRBJ2-3; D is ambiguous. The CDR3 length is 16 residues. Germline V gives CDR1 ENHRY, CDR2 SYGVKD. V lost 0 bases and J 3 bases, leaving 13 bases between the germline ends. CDR3 DNA: TGTGCCATCAGTGAGTCGACTGGATATAGGACAGATACGCAGTATTTT. Translation: CAISESTGYRTDTQYF.

The chain combines TRBV5-4 with TRBJ1-2; tentative D call: TRBD1 (5 bases). V was trimmed by 4 bases and J by 8 bases, leaving 15 bases between them. The germline V gene has CDR1 SGHNT and CDR2 YYREEE (reference sequence). This CDR3 region has 13 residues. DNA of the CDR3: TGTGCCAGCAGCACCGGACATACGAAGGGCTACACCTTC. It encodes CASSTGHTKGYTF.

The chain uses TRBV27 and TRBJ2-1; D gene ambiguous. V was shortened by 6 bases and J by 0 bases, with 9 bases between the two germline ends. Germline V gives CDR1 MNHEY, CDR2 SMNVEV (reference sequence). The CDR3 contains 14 residues. This CDR3 reads CASSNSGSYNEQFF. The CDR3 nucleotides are TGTGCCAGCAGCAATTCGGGCTCCTACAATGAGCAGTTCTTC.

The table lists this clone with a count of one. The V gene is TRBV4-2, the J gene TRBJ2-7; no reliable D call. V lost 3 bases and J 3 bases, leaving 12 bases between the germline ends. The CDR3 runs 14 residues. The V gene's germline CDR1 is LGHNA and CDR2 YNFKEQ. Here the CDR3 reads CASSHSLGDYEQYF. The CDR3 bases are TGTGCCAGCAGCCACTCACTTGGAGACTACGAGCAGTACTTC.

J is TRBJ1-1 and V is TRBV4-2; D unresolved. The CDR3 runs to 13 residues. CDR1 is LGHNA, CDR2 YNFKEQ, per germline. V was shortened by 5 bases and J by 5 bases, with 12 bases between the two germline ends. The CDR3 DNA is TGTGCCAGCAGCGGAGGAGGGCTGACTGAAGCTTTCTTT. It codes for CASSGGGLTEAFF.

J is TRBJ1-4 and V is TRBV7-9; possibly TRBD1 for D (6 bases). Trimming stripped 5 bases from V and 4 bases from J, with 14 bases between. The CDR3 spans 15 residues. Germline CDR1 SEHNR, CDR2 FQNEAQ (reference sequence). CDR3 nucleotides: TGTGCCAGCAGCCTAGACGGACAGAATAATGAAAAACTGTTTTTT. Protein product: CASSLDGQNNEKLFF.

This rearrangement joins TRBV28 to TRBJ1-3; a possible D gene is TRBD1 (5 bases). The germline V gene encodes CDR1 MDHEN and CDR2 SYDVKM. This CDR3 has 14 amino acids. Trimming took off 6 bases at V and 2 bases at J, with 11 bases between the two ends. The CDR3 spells CASRAQGAGNTIYF. The CDR3 DNA reads as TGTGCCAGCAGAGCTCAGGGCGCTGGAAACACCATATATTTT.

With regard to this clone: The sample carries other DNA sequences with the same CDR3. This chain connects TRBV7-6 to TRBJ1-1; D not resolved. Germline assignment: CDR1 SGHVS and CDR2 FNYEAQ. V was clipped by 6 bases and J by 1 base, with 9 bases between them. The CDR3 has 13 amino acids. CDR3 DNA: TGTGCCAGCAGTCTGGGAGCGAACACTGAAGCTTTCTTT. Amino acid sequence: CASSLGANTEAFF.

V and J are TRBV7-9 and TRBJ1-1; a weak D match, TRBD1 (5 bases). Per germline, CDR1 SEHNR and CDR2 FQNEAQ (reference sequence). V was shortened by 4 bases and J by 1 base, with 10 bases between the two germline ends. There are 14 residues in the CDR3. This CDR3 is CASSSWGENTEAFF. In nucleotides, the CDR3 is TGTGCCAGCAGCTCGTGGGGGGAGAACACTGAAGCTTTCTTT.

This sequence joins TRBV6-5 and TRBJ1-1; D remains unclear. CDR3 size: 13 residues. Trimming cost V 8 bases and J 8 bases, with 18 bases left between them. Germline lookup yields CDR1 MNHEY and CDR2 SVGAGI. The CDR3 is CASLEEEVEEAFF. The CDR3 nucleotides read TGTGCCAGCCTTGAGGAAGAGGTTGAAGAAGCTTTCTTT.

The chain carries TRBV5-1 and TRBJ1-2; tentative D call: TRBD1 (5 bases). The germline V gene has CDR1 SGHRS and CDR2 YFSETQ. Trimming stripped 3 bases from V and 5 bases from J, with 17 bases between. The length of the CDR3 is 15 residues. The chain's CDR3 is CASSWGYSGVYGYTF. In DNA, the CDR3 is TGCGCCAGCAGCTGGGGGTATAGCGGGGTTTATGGCTACACCTTC.

This sequence joins TRBV18 and TRBJ1-1; no definite D call. This CDR3 region has 17 residues. Germline V gene lookup returns CDR1 KGHSH and CDR2 LQKENI. Trimming left V 3 bases short and J 1 base short, with 18 bases between. The CDR3 region is CASSPGEGLRRNTEAFF. Written as DNA, the CDR3 is TGTGCCAGCTCACCCGGGGAGGGATTGAGGAGGAACACTGAAGCTTTCTTT.

This clone turned up a few times. The V and J genes are TRBV27 and TRBJ2-1; a possible D gene is TRBD2 (5 bases). Germline CDR1 reads MNHEY; CDR2 reads SMNVEV (reference sequence). The CDR3 loop spans 14 amino acids. The ends were cut back, 0 bases at V and 7 bases at J, with 10 bases in the middle. The CDR3, as DNA: TGTGCCAGCAGTTTATCGCGAGGGTGGAATGAGCAGTTCTTC. Translating gives CASSLSRGWNEQFF.

There are a few counts of this clone. The chain uses TRBV6-5 and TRBJ2-6; D unclear. The CDR3 is made up of 14 amino acids. In germline, CDR1 is MNHEY, CDR2 SVGAGI. The V gene lost 7 bases and the J gene lost 0 bases, with 7 bases spanning the gap. The CDR3 DNA sequence: TGTGCCAGCACCCCGGTCTCTGGGGCCAACGTCCTGACTTTC. It is translated as CASTPVSGANVLTF.

The chain has TRBV9 and TRBJ1-2; 7 bases are a match to TRBD1. Germline CDR1 and CDR2: SGDLS and YYNGEE. The ends lost 0 bases at V and 1 base at J; junction bases unmatched: 6. CDR3 size: 16 residues. The CDR3 nucleotides read TGTGCCAGCAGCGTAGGCAACAGGGGATTTAACTATGGCTACACCTTC. Its translation: CASSVGNRGFNYGYTF.

The chain is built from TRBV7-9 and TRBJ1-4, with D perhaps matching TRBD1 (6 bases). The germline CDR1 and CDR2 sequences are SEHNR and FQNEAQ (reference sequence). CDR3 length: 13 amino acids. Deletions cut 3 bases from V and 6 bases from J, with 8 bases between. CDR3 coding DNA: TGTGCCAGCAGCTTCGGGGGGCATGAAAAACTGTTTTTT. It encodes CASSFGGHEKLFF.

The CDR3 bases are TGTGCCAGCAGCTTCGGCAGGGGCGAAAAACTGTTTTTT. Amino acids: CASSFGRGEKLFF. The rearrangement joins TRBV11-2 to TRBJ1-4; a possible D gene is TRBD1 (6 bases). Germline CDR1 reads SGHAT; CDR2 reads FQNNGV. The CDR3 length is 13 residues. The ends were cut back, 3 bases at V and 8 bases at J, with 10 bases in the middle.

The J gene is TRBJ1-6, the V gene TRBV6-5; 7 bases map to TRBD1. V was clipped by 3 bases and J by 6 bases; unmatched bases: 2. Germline values: CDR1 MNHEY, CDR2 SVGAGI. The CDR3 has 14 residues. The CDR3 DNA is TGTGCCAGCAGTTATGGGGACAGTAATTCACCCCTCCACTTT. This encodes CASSYGDSNSPLHF.

The chain combines TRBV30 with TRBJ1-1; D gene uncertain. This CDR3 is built from 13 residues. CDR1 and CDR2 from the germline V gene are GTSNPN and SVGIG (reference sequence). V lost 4 bases to trimming and J lost 3 bases, with 12 bases between them. The DNA of the CDR3 is TGTGCCTGGAATTGGCTGGGAGACACTGAAGCTTTCTTT. Translating it yields CAWNWLGDTEAFF.

Only a few counts were recorded for this clone. The CDR3 loop reads CAWSGSRGNSPLHF. The CDR3 DNA reads as TGTGCCTGGAGTGGCTCAAGGGGCAATTCACCCCTCCACTTT. The rearrangement uses TRBV30 and TRBJ1-6, with a possible D match to TRBD1 (5 bases). V lost 1 base and J lost 7, with 11 bases in between. CDR1 is GTSNPN and CDR2 is SVGIG in the germline V gene (reference sequence). The CDR3 has 14 residues.

The chain employs TRBV7-2 and TRBJ2-3; TRBD2 matches at 10 bases. Trimming cost V 1 base and J 4 bases; bases outside gene matches: 2. CDR3 length equals 15 residues. Looked up from germline, CDR1 is SGHTA and CDR2 is FQGNSA. The CDR3 sequence: CASSLVSGGADTQYF. DNA for the CDR3: TGTGCCAGCAGCTTAGTAAGCGGGGGGGCAGATACGCAGTATTTT.

The chain joins TRBV5-4 to TRBJ1-6; TRBD1 might be the D (5 bases). Trimming removed 9 bases at V and 8 bases at J, with 18 bases between. Germline values: CDR1 SGHNT, CDR2 YYREEE (reference sequence). CDR3 size: 14 residues. The CDR3 region has the DNA TGTGCCACCAGTAGGGGCGCGCTCGATTCACCCCTCCACTTT. Translating gives CATSRGALDSPLHF.

CDR3 loop: CASSLLGSSETQYF. CDR3 in DNA: TGTGCCAGCAGCCTTTTGGGCTCCTCAGAGACCCAGTACTTC. The chain recombines TRBV11-3 with TRBJ2-5; D gene unclear. Germline V gene sequence: CDR1 SGHNT, CDR2 YENEEA. The CDR3 loop spans 14 amino acids. V dropped 5 bases and J dropped 4 bases, with 14 bases sitting between them.

J is TRBJ2-7 and V is TRBV18; the D gene is possibly TRBD2 (6 bases). The CDR3 has 12 residues. CDR1 is KGHSH, CDR2 LQKENI, per germline. Trimming shortened V by 1 base and J by 5 bases, and 6 bases separated the two germline ends. The DNA of the CDR3 is TGTGCCAGCTCACCACGGAGGGACGAGCAGTACTTC. This codes for CASSPRRDEQYF. The whole variable domain, remainder taken from reference TRBV18 and TRBJ2-7, is NAGVMQNPRHLVRRRGQEARLRCSPMKGHSHVYWYRQLPEEGLKFMVYLQKENIIDESGMPKERFSAEFPKEGPSILRIQQVVRGDSAAYFCASSPRRDEQYFGPGTRLTVT.

This clone was seen a single time. The chain employs TRBV2 and TRBJ1-1; D gene ambiguous. Trimming shortened V by 7 bases and J by 1 base, and 13 bases separated the two germline ends. Germline lookup yields CDR1 SNHLY and CDR2 FYNNEI. The CDR3 is 14 amino acids. Here the CDR3 DNA reads TGTGCCAGCATCGGGAGGAGAACGAACACTGAAGCTTTCTTT. Residues: CASIGRRTNTEAFF.

The chain combines TRBV30 with TRBJ1-2; 9 bases are a match to TRBD1. Germline lookup yields CDR1 GTSNPN and CDR2 SVGIG (reference sequence). V shed 5 bases and J 7 bases; nucleotides not matched to a gene: 11. CDR3 length equals 14 residues. The CDR3 reads CAWGRTGEPIGYTF. CDR3 DNA sequence: TGTGCCTGGGGACGGACAGGGGAGCCTATTGGCTACACCTTC.